A selection of T cell receptor beta chains follows, all from one sample in a study of PD-L1 blockade in urothelial cancer. The repertoire was sequenced with immunoSEQ multiplex PCR; TCRdb's copy has only in-frame clones and lacks some. The data hold tens of thousands of clones, with less than 95% observed a single time. Here the sequenced sample was PBMCs, taken around atezolizumab (anti-PD-L1) treatment. The source is a man in his 70s with urothelial cancer. Each CDR3 is given with its conserved first and last residue. The D gene is left open where the match is weak. Rows may omit the clone size; those that give it use once, few, many or a size class.

len,v_gene,d_gene,abundance,j_gene,CDR3nt,CDR3aa
17,TRBV9,.,.,TRBJ1-5,TGTGCCAGCAGCGTAGCTACCCGTCCCGCCCGGGGTCAGCCCCAGCATTTT,CASSVATRPARGQPQHF
15,TRBV5-1,TRBD1,once,TRBJ1-1,TGCGCCAGCAGCCTGGGACAGGGGGCGAACACTGAAGCTTTCTTT,CASSLGQGANTEAFF
13,TRBV28,.,once,TRBJ1-2,TGTGCCAGCACCCCAGGAGGCCCTATGGGCTACACCTTC,CASTPGGPMGYTF
13,TRBV5-4,.,.,TRBJ1-2,TGTGCCAGCAGTCTAAGAGGGATCTATGGCTACACCTTC,CASSLRGIYGYTF
18,TRBV28,TRBD1,.,TRBJ2-3,TGTGCCAGCAGTACCGACTTGATTGGGACAGCTAGCACAGATACGCAGTATTTT,CASSTDLIGTASTDTQYF
14,TRBV5-4,TRBD1,.,TRBJ2-7,TGTGCCAGCAGCTGGCTCGACAGGGTGGCCGAGCAGTACTTC,CASSWLDRVAEQYF
18,TRBV7-2,.,.,TRBJ2-7,TGTGCCAGCAGCTTAGTTAGCAGTAGCGCTCGGCGGTCCTACGAGCAGTACTTC,CASSLVSSSARRSYEQYF
15,TRBV7-9,TRBD1,.,TRBJ2-5,TGTGCCAGCAGCAGAGCGACAGGGAACCAAGAGACCCAGTACTTC,CASSRATGNQETQYF
17,TRBV5-4,TRBD1,.,TRBJ1-5,TGTGCCAGCAGCGCCGGGACAGGGGATAGTAGCAATCAGCCCCAGCATTTT,CASSAGTGDSSNQPQHF
14,TRBV10-1,.,few,TRBJ2-1,TGCGCCAGCAGTCCCGGACTCACCAACAATGAGCAGTTCTTC,CASSPGLTNNEQFF
15,TRBV6-6,.,.,TRBJ1-3,TGTGCCAGCCGGGGTGAGAGAGGGCCCGGAGACACCATATATTTT,CASRGERGPGDTIYF
14,TRBV2,.,.,TRBJ2-5,TGTGCCAGCAGTGAAGGGGGGGGGCCAGAGACCCAGTACTTC,CASSEGGGPETQYF
15,TRBV27,TRBD2,.,TRBJ2-7,TGTGCCAGCAGTTGGCGGACTAGCGGGAGTTACGAGCAGTACTTC,CASSWRTSGSYEQYF
13,TRBV27,.,.,TRBJ2-7,TGTGCCAGCGCCGGCGTTACAGGGAGCGAGCAGTACTTC,CASAGVTGSEQYF
17,TRBV19,TRBD2,.,TRBJ2-2,TGTGCCAGTAAGACTAGCGGGAGGGCCCAGAACACCGGGGAGCTGTTTTTT,CASKTSGRAQNTGELFF
14,TRBV28,TRBD1,.,TRBJ1-5,TGTGCCAGCAGCGACAGGGTAGGTAATCAGCCCCAGCATTTT,CASSDRVGNQPQHF
17,TRBV27,.,few,TRBJ2-6,TGTGCCAGCAGTTCCTTCTCGCGCGGCTCTGGGGCCAACGTCCTGACTTTC,CASSSFSRGSGANVLTF
17,TRBV7-2,TRBD2,.,TRBJ2-5,TGTGCCAGCAGCGCCACTTTGGGACTAGCGGGAGGACAGACCCAGTACTTC,CASSATLGLAGGQTQYF
14,TRBV6-5,.,.,TRBJ2-7,TGTGCCAGCAAAAGCGAGATGAATACCTACGAGCAGTACTTC,CASKSEMNTYEQYF
15,TRBV2,.,.,TRBJ2-6,TGTGCCAGCAGCCTGGGGGGCTCTGGGGCCAACGTCCTGACTTTC,CASSLGGSGANVLTF
15,TRBV5-1,TRBD2,once,TRBJ2-1,TGCGCCAGCAGCTTGGACGGGAGGGCCTTGGGTGAGCAGTTCTTC,CASSLDGRALGEQFF
13,TRBV28,TRBD1,.,TRBJ1-2,TGTGCCAGCAGTTTCCGGGACAGGGACGGCTACACCTTC,CASSFRDRDGYTF
15,TRBV9,TRBD2,.,TRBJ2-1,TGTGCCAGCAACTTAGCGGGAGGCTTGTACAATGAGCAGTTCTTC,CASNLAGGLYNEQFF
13,TRBV5-4,.,few,TRBJ1-2,TGTGCCAGCAGCTTGGAAGGGCCAGGGGGCTACACCTTC,CASSLEGPGGYTF
16,TRBV7-6,TRBD2,.,TRBJ2-3,TGTGCCAGCAGCTTAGATTCTAGCGGGAGCACAGATACGCAGTATTTT,CASSLDSSGSTDTQYF
14,TRBV6-5,TRBD2,.,TRBJ2-7,TGTGCCAGCAGTTACTCGGGAGGGCCTTACGAGCAGTACTTC,CASSYSGGPYEQYF
14,TRBV11-3,.,.,TRBJ2-1,TGTGCCAGCAGCTTAATGAGAGGTTCCAATGAGCAGTTCTTC,CASSLMRGSNEQFF
17,TRBV19,TRBD1,.,TRBJ1-5,TGTGCCAGTAGTTCCCGGACAGGGGGCATCGGCAATCAGCCCCAGCATTTT,CASSSRTGGIGNQPQHF
16,TRBV7-9,TRBD2,once,TRBJ2-3,TGTGCCAGCAGCCGGGGGGAACTAGCGGGCACAGATACGCAGTATTTT,CASSRGELAGTDTQYF
15,TRBV27,TRBD2,.,TRBJ2-1,TGTGCCAGCAGCCCAGGGGAGCGGGGGCGCCTTGAGCAGTTCTTC,CASSPGERGRLEQFF
12,TRBV30,TRBD2,.,TRBJ2-5,TGTGCCTGGGAGGGAGGGCAAGAGACCCAGTACTTC,CAWEGGQETQYF
13,TRBV6-6,TRBD1,.,TRBJ2-7,TGTGCCAGCAGATTCGGACAGGCATGGGGGCAGTACTTC,CASRFGQAWGQYF
17,TRBV7-3,TRBD2,few,TRBJ2-7,TGTGCCAGCAGCTTAGTAGTGGCTAGCGGGAGTCTGAACGAGCAGTACTTC,CASSLVVASGSLNEQYF
17,TRBV19,.,.,TRBJ2-3,TGTGCCAGTAGTCCCCTGGACTTCCCCCTCGACCCAGATACGCAGTATTTT,CASSPLDFPLDPDTQYF
12,TRBV7-9,TRBD2,.,TRBJ2-1,TGTGCCAGCAGCAACCTAGCGGGAGTCCCGTTCTTC,CASSNLAGVPFF